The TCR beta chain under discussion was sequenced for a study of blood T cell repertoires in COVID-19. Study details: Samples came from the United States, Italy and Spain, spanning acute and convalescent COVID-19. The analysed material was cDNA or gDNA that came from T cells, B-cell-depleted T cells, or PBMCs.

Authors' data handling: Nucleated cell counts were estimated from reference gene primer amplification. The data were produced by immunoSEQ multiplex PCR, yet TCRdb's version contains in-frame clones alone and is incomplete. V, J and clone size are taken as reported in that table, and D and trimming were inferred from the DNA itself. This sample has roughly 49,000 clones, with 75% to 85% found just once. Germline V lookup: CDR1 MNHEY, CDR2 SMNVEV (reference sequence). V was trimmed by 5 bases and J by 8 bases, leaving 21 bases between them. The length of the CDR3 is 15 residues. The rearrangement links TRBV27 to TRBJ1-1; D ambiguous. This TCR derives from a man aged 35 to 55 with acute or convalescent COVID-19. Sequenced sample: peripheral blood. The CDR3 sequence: CASSRAGSSASEAFF. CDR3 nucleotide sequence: TGTGCCAGCAGTCGGGCGGGATCTAGTGCCTCCGAAGCTTTCTTT.